What follows are 23 T cell receptor beta chains derived from one specimen sequenced in a study of T cell clones after liver transplantation (dated by TCRdb to the late 2010s). The library was obtained by the immunoSEQ multiplex PCR assay. TCRdb took this table from immuneACCESS and kept in-frame rearrangements with V and J called. Such tables lack part of the clones; where checked against another copy, unresolved V genes explain under half of the gap, and the rest is unexplained. Recorded for this sample are roughly 15,000 clones; about four fifths of them occurred a single time. The ten largest account for 28% of the sample. This specimen was CD8+ T cells from blood, taken approximately 45 months after liver transplant. The receptors derive from a human patient who received a liver transplant. After a transplant, some T cells may have been passed on by the graft donor.

This clone was counted between two and nine times. V usage is TRBV9 and J usage is TRBJ1-2; 9 bases line up with TRBD1. The CDR3 runs 16 residues. The V segment lost 0 bases and the J segment 5 bases; nucleotides outside the gene matches: 8. The germline CDR1 and CDR2 sequences are SGDLS and YYNGEE. The CDR3 spells CASSVGGTGLAYGYTF. In DNA form, the CDR3 reads TGTGCCAGCAGCGTAGGTGGGACAGGGCTCGCATATGGCTACACCTTC.

The V and J genes are TRBV9 and TRBJ2-2; 11 bases agree with TRBD1. This CDR3 has 17 residues. CDR1 and CDR2 (germline): SGDLS, YYNGEE. The junction had 8 bases not matched to a gene; V was cut back by 3 bases and J by 4 bases. The CDR3 loop is CASSAPRTGGSTGELFF. The CDR3 nucleotides are TGTGCCAGCAGCGCCCCTAGGACAGGGGGCAGCACCGGGGAGCTGTTTTTT.

The V and J genes are TRBV27 and TRBJ2-7; 10 nucleotides align to TRBD2. This CDR3 comprises 15 residues. Germline trimming cut 6 bases from V and 5 bases from J; bases unmatched to any gene: 10. CDR1 and CDR2 from the germline V gene are MNHEY and SMNVEV (reference sequence). CDR3 sequence reads: CASRPFSGGIHEQYF. The CDR3 nucleotides are TGTGCCAGCAGACCATTTAGCGGGGGGATCCACGAGCAGTACTTC.

On this clone itself: A far bigger clonotype differs at one base, so this is likely a read error. The same CDR3 arises from other DNA sequences in this sample as well. The chain joins TRBV27 to TRBJ2-2; TRBD2 aligns across 9 bases. CDR3 length equals 15 residues. Germline CDR1 is MNHEY and CDR2 is SMNVEV (reference sequence). CDR3 in amino acids: CASSSSGTNTGELFF. The CDR3 DNA reads as TGTGCCAGCAGCTCTAGCGGGACGAACACCGGTGAGCTGTTTTTT.

This clone was found once. The V and J genes are TRBV7-9 and TRBJ2-7, with 10 bases that match TRBD2. The CDR3 consists of 15 residues. CDR1 and CDR2 from the germline V gene are SEHNR and FQNEAQ (reference sequence). V was pared by 5 bases and J by 2 bases, with 6 bases of the junction left unmatched. The CDR3 DNA follows: TGTGCCAGCAGCCGAACTAGCGGGGTTACCTACGAGCAGTACTTC. Amino acids: CASSRTSGVTYEQYF.

This CDR3 is CASSSYTSGDEQFF. The CDR3 DNA sequence: TGTGCCAGCAGTTCCTATACTAGTGGCGATGAGCAGTTCTTC. The rearrangement joins TRBV6-5 to TRBJ2-1, with a weak D call TRBD2 (5 bases). Germline CDR1 MNHEY, CDR2 SVGAGI. Between the trimmed V and J ends, which lost 4 bases and 8 bases, there was a span of 15 bases. The CDR3 loop spans 14 amino acids.

As concerns this clone: The junction differs from germline at one of its ends, possibly a read error. V is TRBV27 and J is TRBJ1-2; D is perhaps TRBD1 (6 bases). This CDR3 is 10 amino acids long. From germline, CDR1 is MNHEY and CDR2 SMNVEV (reference sequence). CDR3 sequence: CASSYPRQDF. CDR3 bases: TGTGCCAGCAGTTACCCCCGACAGGACTTC.

The sample holds one count of this clone. This sequence joins TRBV6-5 and TRBJ2-5; D call uncertain. The V gene's germline CDR1 is MNHEY and CDR2 SVGAGI. The V and J ends lost 0 bases and 1 base respectively, with 9 bases between them. This CDR3 has 15 amino acids. CDR3 bases: TGTGCCAGCAGTTACTCGCCACAGCCCCAAGAGACCCAGTACTTC. Translation: CASSYSPQPQETQYF.

This chain connects TRBV2 to TRBJ2-1, with 7 bases identical to TRBD2. With 4 bases clipped from V and 4 bases from J, the junction kept 7 bases outside the gene matches. This CDR3 has 15 amino acids. Germline V gene lookup returns CDR1 SNHLY and CDR2 FYNNEI. The CDR3: CASSVDGGGYNEQFF. DNA for the CDR3: TGTGCCAGCAGTGTGGACGGGGGAGGGTACAATGAGCAGTTCTTC.

Only one count was recorded for this clone. This is likely a read error, given that the CDR3 carries no conserved phenylalanine or tryptophan at its end. No DNA is shown, since the ends of the CDR3 on it are uncertain; the CDR3 is the one TCRdb lists. This rearrangement joins TRBV7-9 to TRBJ1-1. CDR1 is SEHNR and CDR2 is FQNEAQ in the germline V gene (reference sequence). The CDR3 has 18 amino acids, counting both end residues. CDR3 protein: CASSGPGGRDLTEAFSWS.

This clone was counted only a few times. CDR3 nucleotide sequence: TGTGCCAGCAGTTATATGACAGGGAAGGACACTGAAGCTTTCTTT. This gives the protein CASSYMTGKDTEAFF. The chain combines TRBV6-6 with TRBJ1-1; TRBD1 aligns across 7 bases. The germline V gene encodes CDR1 MNHNY and CDR2 SVGAGI (reference sequence). V lost 3 bases, J lost 3 bases, and 7 bases stayed unmatched. There are 15 residues in the CDR3.

This chain connects TRBV12-5 to TRBJ2-1, with a possible D match to TRBD1 (6 bases). The CDR3 spans 17 residues. The ends were cut back, 1 base at V and 3 bases at J, with 16 bases in the middle. From germline, CDR1 is LGHNT and CDR2 FRNRAP. The CDR3 coding sequence is TGTGCTAGTGGTTTGGCGTTCGAGGGACAAGACTACAATGAGCAGTTCTTC. This translates into CASGLAFEGQDYNEQFF.

V is TRBV15 and J is TRBJ1-2; possible D gene TRBD1, 5 bases. The germline V gene has CDR1 LNHNV and CDR2 YYDKDF (reference sequence). V was pared by 0 bases and J by 10 bases, with 9 bases between. The CDR3 is 12 residues long. The CDR3 DNA follows: TGTGCCACCAGCAGAGATGGAGGGGCCTACACCTTC. Amino acid sequence: CATSRDGGAYTF.

This rearrangement joins TRBV7-9 to TRBJ2-3; D not certain. The CDR3 sequence is 15 residues long. Germline CDR1 is SEHNR and CDR2 is FQNEAQ (reference sequence). Trimming took off 8 bases at V and 6 bases at J, with 21 bases between the two ends. The CDR3 nucleotides read TGTGCCAGCTCCCCCCCGGGCTCTCCCGGGGATACGCAGTATTTT. It encodes CASSPPGSPGDTQYF.

The chain employs TRBV9 and TRBJ2-3; TRBD2 might be the D (6 bases). The CDR3 runs 14 residues. Germline CDR1 and CDR2: SGDLS and YYNGEE. Trimming took 0 bases from V and 6 from J, leaving 11 bases between them. CDR3 bases: TGTGCCAGCAGCGTAGCTCGGGGGAAGGATACGCAGTATTTT. This sequence encodes CASSVARGKDTQYF.

The rearrangement links TRBV19 to TRBJ2-1, with a weak D call TRBD2 (6 bases). In germline, CDR1 is LNHDA, CDR2 SQIVND (reference sequence). The CDR3 extends over 13 amino acids. Trimming removed 5 bases at V and 9 bases at J, with 14 bases between. CDR3 DNA sequence: TGTGCCAGTAGTGGGCGGGGTGGGCTTGAGCAGTTCTTC. Amino acid sequence: CASSGRGGLEQFF.

This sequence joins TRBV5-4 and TRBJ2-2; tentatively, D is TRBD1 (5 bases). The length of the CDR3 is 12 residues. V was shortened by 5 bases and J by 6 bases, with 8 bases between the two germline ends. Germline CDR1 SGHNT, CDR2 YYREEE (reference sequence). The CDR3 DNA follows: TGTGCCAGCAGTTCAGGGTCCGGGGAGCTGTTTTTT. This translates into CASSSGSGELFF.

The V call is TRBV9, the J call TRBJ2-7; tentative D call: TRBD1 (7 bases). This CDR3 is 16 amino acids long. Per the germline V gene, CDR1 is SGDLS and CDR2 is YYNGEE. V shed 0 bases and J shed 3 bases, with 16 bases lying between them. CDR3 in DNA: TGTGCCAGCAGCGTAGATGGGGGGACAGCATACTACGAGCAGTACTTC. It specifies CASSVDGGTAYYEQYF. The complete variable domain, with remaining parts taken from reference TRBV9 and TRBJ2-7, reads DSGVTQTPKHLITATGQRVTLRCSPRSGDLSVYWYQQSLDQGLQFLIQYYNGEERAKGNILERFSAQQFPDLHSELNLSSLELGDSALYFCASSVDGGTAYYEQYFGPGTRLTVT.

CDR3 residues: CASSLTGNLRNIQYF. The CDR3 bases are TGTGCCAGCAGCTTGACAGGGAATTTACGAAACATTCAGTACTTC. The gene calls are TRBV5-4 and TRBJ2-4; TRBD1 is a possible D gene (6 bases). The CDR3 has 15 amino acids. Germline loops: CDR1 SGHNT, CDR2 YYREEE (reference sequence). Trimming removed 1 base at V and 6 bases at J, with 14 bases between.

This rearrangement joins TRBV11-3 to TRBJ2-5; D unresolved. V was pared by 1 base and J by 6 bases, with 9 bases between. Germline lookup yields CDR1 SGHNT and CDR2 YENEEA. The CDR3 consists of 13 residues. The CDR3 DNA reads TGTGCCAGCAGCTTAGGTCCCTTGCAGACCCAGTACTTC. Translated, it gives CASSLGPLQTQYF. The entire variable domain, with the rest obtained from reference TRBV11-3 and TRBJ2-5, is as follows: EAGVVQSPRYKIIEKKQPVAFWCNPISGHNTLYWYLQNLGQGPELLIRYENEEAVDDSQLPKDRFSAERLKGVDSTLKIQPAELGDSAVYLCASSLGPLQTQYFGPGTRLLVL.

This clone was observed once. V and J are TRBV7-8 and TRBJ2-1; 8 bases are shared with TRBD2. V trimming: 1 base; J trimming: 3 bases; junction bases outside the gene matches: 11. The V gene's germline CDR1 is SGHVS and CDR2 FQNEAQ. This CDR3 region has 18 residues. The CDR3 bases are TGTGCCAGCAGCTTAGTGGGGAATGGCGGGGGGAGCTACAATGAGCAGTTCTTC. It translates to CASSLVGNGGGSYNEQFF.

V usage is TRBV4-3 and J usage is TRBJ2-4, with D hard to call. The CDR3 length is 17 residues. The V gene's germline CDR1 is LGHNA and CDR2 YSLEER. V dropped 0 bases and J dropped 0 bases, with 12 bases sitting between them. The CDR3 spells CASSQDYTPLAKNIQYF. CDR3 bases: TGCGCCAGCAGCCAAGATTACACGCCGTTAGCCAAAAACATTCAGTACTTC.

A note on this clone: This same CDR3 is encoded by further DNA sequences in the sample. V and J are TRBV27 and TRBJ2-5; 9 positions agree with TRBD2. The CDR3 covers 15 residues. Losses at the gene ends were 3 bases for V and 4 bases for J; bases not matched to a gene: 6. Germline loops: CDR1 MNHEY, CDR2 SMNVEV (reference sequence). CDR3 bases: TGTGCCAGCAGTTTCCAACAGACTAGCGGAGAGACCCAGTACTTC. Residues: CASSFQQTSGETQYF.